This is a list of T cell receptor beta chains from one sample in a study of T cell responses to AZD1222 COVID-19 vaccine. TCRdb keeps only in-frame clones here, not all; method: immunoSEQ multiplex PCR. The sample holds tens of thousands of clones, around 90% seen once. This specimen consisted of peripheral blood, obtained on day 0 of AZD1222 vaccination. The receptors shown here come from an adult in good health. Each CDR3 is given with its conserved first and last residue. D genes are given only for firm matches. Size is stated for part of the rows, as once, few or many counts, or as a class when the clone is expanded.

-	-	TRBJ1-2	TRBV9	TGTGCCAGCAGCCCTGGGGTCAGGTTTCCCAACTATGGCTACACCTTC	CASSPGVRFPNYGYTF
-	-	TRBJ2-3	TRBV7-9	TGTGCCAGCAGACAGGGCGGGACAGATACGCAGTATTTT	CASRQGGTDTQYF
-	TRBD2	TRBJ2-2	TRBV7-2	TGTGCCAGCAGCTTAAGCGGGGGGGCCCACGGGGAGCTGTTTTTT	CASSLSGGAHGELFF
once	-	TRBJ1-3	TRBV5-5	TGTGCCAGCAGCCGAGATTCGACCATATATTTT	CASSRDSTIYF
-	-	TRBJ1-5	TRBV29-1	TGCAGCGCGTCTACAGGGTTTGGCAATCAGCCCCAGCATTTT	CSASTGFGNQPQHF
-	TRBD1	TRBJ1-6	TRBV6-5	TGTGCCAGCAGTTCCCGGGACAGGCCTAATTCACCCCTCCACTTT	CASSSRDRPNSPLHF
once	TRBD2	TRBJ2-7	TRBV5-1	TGCGCCAGCAGCTTGGGACTAGCGATGAGTCACGAGCAGTACTTC	CASSLGLAMSHEQYF
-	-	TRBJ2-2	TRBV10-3	TGTGCCATCAGTGAGTCATCCACTAGCACCGGGGAGCTGTTTTTT	CAISESSTSTGELFF
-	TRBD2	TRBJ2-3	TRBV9	TGTGCCAGCAGCGCCCAGCGGGAACGATCCACAGATACGCAGTATTTT	CASSAQRERSTDTQYF
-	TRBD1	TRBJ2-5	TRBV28	TGTGCCAGCAGACGGGACAGTCAAGAGACCCAGTACTTC	CASRRDSQETQYF
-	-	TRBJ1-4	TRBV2	TGTGCCAGCAGAGGTGGATCTGCTAATGAAAAACTGTTTTTT	CASRGGSANEKLFF
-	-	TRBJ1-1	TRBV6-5	TGTGCCAGTAACGCGGGGGCACCTAACACTGAAGCTTTCTTT	CASNAGAPNTEAFF
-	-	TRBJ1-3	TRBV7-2	TGTGCCAGCAGCTTAGGCCCCTCGCGAGGAAACACCATATATTTT	CASSLGPSRGNTIYF
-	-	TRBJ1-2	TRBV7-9	TGTGCCAGCAGCACCTTAATATCAGTTAACTATGGCTACACCTTC	CASSTLISVNYGYTF
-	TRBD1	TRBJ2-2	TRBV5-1	TGCGCCAGCAGCTTACGATGGGCAGGGGGCAACACCGGGGAGCTGTTTTTT	CASSLRWAGGNTGELFF
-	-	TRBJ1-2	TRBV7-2	TGTGCCAGCAGCTTAGGGTCTTCTTATGGCTACACCTTC	CASSLGSSYGYTF
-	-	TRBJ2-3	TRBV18	TGTGCCAGCTCACCCGACGCCCGAAGTGCAGATACGCAGTATTTT	CASSPDARSADTQYF
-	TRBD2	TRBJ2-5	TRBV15	TGTGCCACCAGCCCCCGGGGTGAGAGCGGGGGTGGACAAGAGACCCAGTACTTC	CATSPRGESGGGQETQYF
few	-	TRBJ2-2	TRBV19	TGTGCCAGTAGTATAGGCGGGTTCGGGGGGGAGCTGTTTTTT	CASSIGGFGGELFF
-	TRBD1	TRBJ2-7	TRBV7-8	TGTGCCAGCAGCGCCGGGACAGGGGGCTACGAGCAGTACTTC	CASSAGTGGYEQYF
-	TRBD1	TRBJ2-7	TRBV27	TGTGCCAGCAGTAAGCGCGGACAGGCGAACTACGAGCAGTACTTC	CASSKRGQANYEQYF
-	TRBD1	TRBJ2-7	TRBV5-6	TGTGCCAGCAGACGGGGACAGGTCGGAGAGCAGTACTTC	CASRRGQVGEQYF
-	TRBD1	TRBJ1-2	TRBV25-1	TGTGCCAGCAGAGACGGGACAGAAGACTATGGCTACACCTTC	CASRDGTEDYGYTF